These T cell receptor beta chains were read from a single sample in a study of CD8 T cells in ankylosing spondylitis. One entry per CDR3 protein, called by TCRdb with MiXCR from the 5' RACE reads. The sample holds about 200,000 distinct CDR3 sequences, 9.5% to 15% seen once. The sequencing input was blood, either unsorted or a sorted T cell fraction (not recorded which). The receptors here all came from a male donor with ankylosing spondylitis or in good health (not recorded which). Both conserved end residues are part of each CDR3. The order of the fields is J gene, V gene, CDR3 protein.

>TRBJ1-1|TRBV27
CASSITRGEAFF
>TRBJ2-5|TRBV7-9
CASSPYGETQYF
>TRBJ2-1|TRBV19
CASSRRGLAGGPSYNEQFF
>TRBJ1-4|TRBV7-9
CASSPLGGLNEKLFF
>TRBJ2-7|TRBV20-1
CSVARAGGYEQYF
>TRBJ2-7|TRBV2
CAIRRDRDTYEQYF
>TRBJ2-3|TRBV3-1
CASSLSGGYTDTQYF
>TRBJ2-3|TRBV5-1
CASSLEGRADTQYF
>TRBJ1-6|TRBV27
CASSLGVNSYNSPLHF
>TRBJ2-1|TRBV6-5
CASSYSSTGSYNEQFF
>TRBJ2-1|TRBV7-9
CATPAGQGYNEQFF
>TRBJ1-6|TRBV3-1
CASSLRAGQGKSPLHF
>TRBJ1-1|TRBV5-1
CASNERGAAEAFF
>TRBJ1-4|TRBV2
CASSRLNFATNEKLFF
>TRBJ1-5|TRBV9
CASSASFLRGWGAYISNQPQHF
>TRBJ2-2|TRBV7-9
CASSLIGGMGTGELFF
>TRBJ2-3|TRBV4-1
CASSQGIRSSTDTQYF
>TRBJ2-1|TRBV6-4
CASSAGGAYNEQFF
>TRBJ2-1|TRBV30
CAWSGGATYNEQFF
>TRBJ1-4|TRBV20-1
CSAPPPTAFREKLFF
>TRBJ2-1|TRBV7-9
CASSPSRGAHYNEQFF
>TRBJ1-5|TRBV20-1
CSARGGGGNQPQHF